The entry below gives a single T cell receptor beta chain sequence along with its context. What it binds is unknown. The data derive from a study of T cells after yellow fever vaccination. Looked up from germline, CDR1 is SGHRS and CDR2 is YFSETQ. The CDR3 sequence is 14 residues long. V lost 0 bases to trimming and J lost 1 base, with 7 bases between them. Study-level findings and limits: The booster response re-showed most primary clones: roughly 97% CD4, around 90% CD8. Clonotypes found in both CD4 and CD8 compartments made up a small share. Peaking on day 5 versus 15, the secondary response was faster but weaker.

By 5'RACE template switching, TCR cDNA was produced, with a universal primer site and UMIs added in the process. TCRdb re-derived calls from the 5' RACE reads in MiXCR, one entry per CDR3 protein. Of 250,000 to 300,000 distinct CDR3 sequences in the sample, roughly 5.2% were seen once. V is TRBV5-1 and J is TRBJ1-1; D is unresolved. The sequenced sample was CD4+ T cells sorted from PBMCs, obtained on the day of the yellow fever booster vaccination. The sequence derives from a man between 18 and 35 years old who received the YFV17D yellow fever vaccine. In nucleotides, the CDR3 is TGCGCCAGCAGCTTGGCTAGATCGAACACTGAAGCTTTCTTT. Amino acid sequence: CASSLARSNTEAFF.